Below, one T cell receptor beta chain is given with its context. No antigen is known for it. These data originate in a study of CD4+ T cells in melanoma. Clones were sequenced by immunoSEQ multiplex PCR, and TCRdb holds only the in-frame ones, with some missing. The sample has about 9,600 clones, 70% to 75% seen once. Study conclusions and caveats: A reported correlation linked neoantigen-specific CD4+ T cells to CD8+, macrophage and B cell function.

Germline CDR1 reads SGHRS; CDR2 reads YFSETQ. The ends were cut back, 0 bases at V and 7 bases at J, with 11 bases in the middle. The CDR3 sequence is 15 residues long. The chain carries TRBV5-1 and TRBJ1-6; D call uncertain. This sequence was found in a human donor with melanoma. The sample was cells from a culture (not recorded whether cultured in vitro). The CDR3 bases are TGCGCCAGCAGCTTGGGCGACCTACCCAATTCACCCCTCCACTTT. Translated, it gives CASSLGDLPNSPLHF.